A selection of T cell receptor beta chains follows, all from one sample in a study of shared clonotypes between healthy human individuals. The repertoire was sequenced with immunoSEQ multiplex PCR; TCRdb's copy has only in-frame clones and lacks some. The data hold roughly 2.2 million clones, with approximately 95% observed a single time. The sequenced material came from naive CD4+ T cells from PBMCs. These receptors originate from a man aged 18 to 30 in good health. Some clones in this sample may be carry-over from other donors' samples. CDR3s include the opening cysteine and the closing phenylalanine or tryptophan. A D gene is named only where the DNA matches it firmly. Clone size is not always given. Where it is, it says once, few, many or a class for expanded clones.

d_call	v_call	j_call	clone_size	cdr3_aa	cdr3_nt
-	TRBV28	TRBJ1-1	-	CASTSGTVSPEAFF	TGTGCCAGCACCTCCGGGACGGTCAGTCCTGAAGCTTTCTTT
TRBD2	TRBV5-1	TRBJ2-5	once	CASSLAGGETQYF	TGCGCCAGCAGCCTCGCGGGGGGAGAGACCCAGTACTTC
-	TRBV5-1	TRBJ1-3	-	CASSLFEDGNTIYF	TGCGCCAGCAGCTTGTTTGAGGATGGAAACACCATATATTTT
-	TRBV6-1	TRBJ1-1	-	CASSEMELTEAFF	TGTGCCAGCAGTGAAATGGAACTCACTGAAGCTTTCTTT
-	TRBV2	TRBJ1-5	-	CASSSSGGGFQPQHF	TGTGCCAGCAGTTCGAGCGGGGGGGGCTTTCAGCCCCAGCATTTT
TRBD1	TRBV5-1	TRBJ2-3	-	CASSAGQGTDTQYF	TGCGCCAGCAGCGCGGGACAGGGAACAGATACGCAGTATTTT
-	TRBV4-1	TRBJ1-1	-	CASSQDFGTVNTEAFF	TGCGCCAGCAGCCAAGATTTTGGGACTGTGAACACTGAAGCTTTCTTT
-	TRBV28	TRBJ1-1	-	CASSSSRLAEAFF	TGTGCCAGCAGTTCCTCCAGGCTTGCTGAAGCTTTCTTT
-	TRBV5-1	TRBJ2-7	-	CASSSSSVYEQYF	TGCGCCAGCAGTTCGAGCTCGGTCTACGAGCAGTACTTC
-	TRBV27	TRBJ1-4	-	CASSGGGLYNEKLFF	TGTGCCAGCAGTGGGGGAGGGTTGTATAATGAAAAACTGTTTTTT
TRBD2	TRBV27	TRBJ2-7	-	CASTGVGTSSSQGQYF	TGTGCCAGCACCGGGGTGGGGACTAGCTCCTCGCAGGGGCAGTACTTC
-	TRBV28	TRBJ2-7	-	CASSFVVSGQYF	TGTGCCAGCAGTTTTGTGGTTTCTGGGCAGTACTTC
-	TRBV21-1	TRBJ1-2	-	CASSKLGANGYTF	TGTGCCAGCAGCAAATTAGGAGCGAATGGCTACACCTTC
TRBD2	TRBV27	TRBJ2-7	-	CASSLSSGNYEQYF	TGTGCCAGCAGTTTATCGAGCGGGAACTACGAGCAGTACTTC
TRBD1	TRBV6-1	TRBJ1-1	-	CASSTGGLNTEAFF	TGTGCCAGCAGTACAGGGGGATTAAACACTGAAGCTTTCTTT
TRBD1	TRBV15	TRBJ2-3	-	CATNTRQGADTQYF	TGTGCCACCAATACGAGACAGGGCGCAGATACGCAGTATTTT
TRBD2	TRBV5-4	TRBJ2-1	-	CASRRGTSGYNEQFF	TGTGCCAGCAGGAGAGGGACTAGCGGCTACAATGAGCAGTTCTTC
-	TRBV13	TRBJ2-1	-	CATTSRGSWGYNEQFF	TGTGCCACCACCAGCCGGGGTAGCTGGGGGTACAATGAGCAGTTCTTC
TRBD2	TRBV19	TRBJ2-7	-	CASSPSRLRTSGSVGYEQYF	TGTGCCAGTAGTCCCTCTCGCTTGAGGACTAGCGGGTCGGTTGGATACGAGCAGTACTTC
-	TRBV7-9	TRBJ1-3	-	CASSGRAGNTIYF	TGTGCCAGCAGCGGGAGGGCTGGAAACACCATATATTTT
-	TRBV28	TRBJ1-2	once	CASSAGSGYGYTF	TGTGCCAGCAGTGCAGGGTCGGGATATGGCTACACCTTC
-	TRBV28	TRBJ2-7	once	CACARIDTSIYEQYF	TGTGCCTGCGCCCGAATAGATACTTCCATCTACGAGCAGTACTTC
-	TRBV2	TRBJ2-2	-	CASSVGGAGELFF	TGTGCCAGCAGTGTGGGGGGCGCCGGGGAGCTGTTTTTT
TRBD2	TRBV18	TRBJ2-1	-	CASSPQALAGLSSYNEQFF	TGTGCCAGCTCACCACAAGCACTAGCGGGTTTGAGCTCCTACAATGAGCAGTTCTTC
TRBD2	TRBV2	TRBJ2-3	-	CASSVGPSGISAQYF	TGTGCCAGCAGTGTTGGGCCTAGCGGGATATCGGCGCAGTATTTT
-	TRBV18	TRBJ1-5	-	CASSPDNNQPQHF	TGTGCCAGCTCACCGGACAATAATCAGCCCCAGCATTTT
TRBD2	TRBV10-1	TRBJ2-2	-	CASSPSGKDGELFF	TGCGCCAGCAGTCCTAGCGGGAAGGACGGGGAGCTGTTTTTT
-	TRBV7-2	TRBJ2-2	-	CASSWKKNTGELFF	TGTGCCAGCAGCTGGAAGAAGAACACCGGGGAGCTGTTTTTT
-	TRBV19	TRBJ2-5	-	CASSISPRGDQETQYF	TGTGCCAGTAGTATAAGCCCCAGGGGGGACCAAGAGACCCAGTACTTC
-	TRBV28	TRBJ2-7	-	CASSLEAAEPYF	TGTGCCAGCAGTTTAGAGGCGGCGGAACCGTACTTC
-	TRBV7-9	TRBJ2-1	-	CASSLAAGGTYNEQFF	TGTGCCAGCAGCTTAGCGGCTGGGGGCACCTACAATGAGCAGTTCTTC
-	TRBV5-1	TRBJ2-7	-	CASSQVSGLYEQYF	TGCGCCAGCAGCCAAGTGTCCGGGTTATACGAGCAGTACTTC
TRBD2	TRBV6-1	TRBJ2-7	-	CASVGLEAGAYEQYF	TGTGCTTCCGTTGGATTAGAAGCGGGAGCCTACGAGCAGTACTTC
-	TRBV28	TRBJ1-1	once	CASSLGAGGVTEAFF	TGTGCCAGCAGTTTGGGGGCCGGCGGGGTCACTGAAGCTTTCTTT
-	TRBV7-3	TRBJ1-1	-	CASSPQGTSNTEAFF	TGTGCCAGCAGCCCTCAAGGGACTTCAAACACTGAAGCTTTCTTT
TRBD1	TRBV2	TRBJ2-2	-	CASRQGRTGSTGELFF	TGTGCCAGCAGACAAGGGAGGACAGGGAGCACCGGGGAGCTGTTTTTT
-	TRBV19	TRBJ1-3	-	CASSPTRVLRNTIYF	TGTGCCAGTAGCCCCACGCGGGTTCTGCGAAACACCATATATTTT
-	TRBV7-9	TRBJ2-2	-	CASSFQLDTGELFF	TGTGCCAGCAGCTTTCAGCTCGACACCGGGGAGCTGTTTTTT